The entry that follows covers one T cell receptor (beta chain) sequence. Its antigen is unknown. The data belong to a study of EBV T-cell therapy then PD-1 blockade in nasopharyngeal carcinoma. The ends were cut back, 0 bases at V and 5 bases at J, with 13 bases in the middle. Germline assignment: CDR1 MNHEY and CDR2 SVGEGT. The CDR3 consists of 15 residues. Noted treatment: AdE1-LMPpoly-expanded autologous EBV-specific T-cell therapy followed by anti-PD-1 nivolumab. TCRdb's table, derived via immunoSEQ multiplex PCR, lists solely in-frame clones and lacks some. This table has about 22,000 clones, 65% to 85% appearing once.

The chain employs TRBV6-2 or TRBV6-3 and TRBJ1-1, with D possibly matching TRBD1 (5 bases). Sequencing used CD8+ T cells from blood, obtained at day -245 from a patient whose treatment included autologous EBV-specific T cells and nivolumab. The clonotype was recovered from a middle-aged man with nasopharyngeal carcinoma. The CDR3 DNA sequence: TGTGCCAGCAGTTACTCACCAACAGGACGGACTGAAGCTTTCTTT. This gives the protein CASSYSPTGRTEAFF.